The 6 T cell receptor beta chains presented below share a single source sample, sequenced in a study of T cell responses to AZD1222 COVID-19 vaccine. The method was immunoSEQ multiplex PCR; TCRdb's version includes in-frame clones alone and lacks a portion of them. The table records 150,000 to 200,000 clones, approximately 87% of them present only once. The input for sequencing was peripheral blood, taken on day 0 of MenACWY control vaccination. The receptor set was obtained from an adult in good health.

The chain is built from TRBV6-5 and TRBJ2-1; D gene ambiguous. The germline V gene has CDR1 MNHEY and CDR2 SVGAGI. This CDR3 is 15 amino acids long. V was clipped by 0 bases and J by 4 bases, with 10 bases between them. CDR3 DNA: TGTGCCAGCAGTTACTCAGGTAGACAATACAATGAGCAGTTCTTC. This sequence encodes CASSYSGRQYNEQFF.

The chain joins TRBV6-6 to TRBJ2-2, with D unclear. Germline CDR1 reads MNHNY; CDR2 reads SVGAGI (reference sequence). V lost 6 bases and J lost 3, with 11 bases in between. The CDR3 runs to 14 residues. The CDR3 reads CASSQLSYTGELFF. Here the CDR3 DNA reads TGTGCCAGCAGCCAACTCAGCTACACCGGGGAGCTGTTTTTT.

The chain employs TRBV18 and TRBJ2-1; the match to TRBD2 covers 13 bases. The germline V gene has CDR1 KGHSH and CDR2 LQKENI. The trim removed 3 bases at V and 9 bases at J, leaving 5 bases unmatched. The CDR3 extends over 15 amino acids. Here the CDR3 DNA reads TGTGCCAGCTCACCTACTAGCGGGAGGGCCGGTGAGCAGTTCTTC. Protein: CASSPTSGRAGEQFF.

This clone has just one count. The genes are TRBV5-1 and TRBJ1-5, with TRBD1 matching 7 bases. J gave up 3 bases and V 5 bases, and 5 bases lay outside the gene matches. The CDR3 contains 14 residues. Germline V gene lookup returns CDR1 SGHRS and CDR2 YFSETQ. CDR3 sequence (DNA): TGCGCCAGCAGGGCAGGGGGTTTCAATCAGCCCCAGCATTTT. Translated, it gives CASRAGGFNQPQHF.

The J gene is TRBJ1-1, the V gene TRBV27, with 7 bases fitting TRBD1. V was clipped by 5 bases and J by 4 bases; unmatched bases: 7. The CDR3 is made up of 14 amino acids. Germline assignment: CDR1 MNHEY and CDR2 SMNVEV (reference sequence). The CDR3 sequence: CASSRGQGVTEAFF. The CDR3 DNA reads as TGTGCCAGCAGTCGAGGGCAGGGGGTCACTGAAGCTTTCTTT.

This clone was found once. The chain carries TRBV18 and TRBJ1-2, with 9 bases aligning to TRBD1. This CDR3 is 16 amino acids long. Germline CDR1 and CDR2: KGHSH and LQKENI. The V segment lost 0 bases and the J segment 4 bases; nucleotides outside the gene matches: 6. The DNA of the CDR3 is TGTGCCAGCTCACCACCTGAGCGACAGGGGGGCTATGGCTACACCTTC. It specifies CASSPPERQGGYGYTF. The variable domain in full, completed from reference TRBV18 and TRBJ1-2, reads NAGVMQNPRHLVRRRGQEARLRCSPMKGHSHVYWYRQLPEEGLKFMVYLQKENIIDESGMPKERFSAEFPKEGPSILRIQQVVRGDSAAYFCASSPPERQGGYGYTFGSGTRLTVV.